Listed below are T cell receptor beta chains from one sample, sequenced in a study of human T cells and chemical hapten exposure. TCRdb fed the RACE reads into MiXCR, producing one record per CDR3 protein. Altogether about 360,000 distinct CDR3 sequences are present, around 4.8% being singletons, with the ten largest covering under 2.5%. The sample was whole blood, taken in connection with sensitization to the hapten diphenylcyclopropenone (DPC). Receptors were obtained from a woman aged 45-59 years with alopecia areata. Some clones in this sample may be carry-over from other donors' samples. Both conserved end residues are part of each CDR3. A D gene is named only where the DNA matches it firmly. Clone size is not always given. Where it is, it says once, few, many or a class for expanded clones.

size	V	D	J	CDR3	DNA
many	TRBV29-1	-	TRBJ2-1	CSVGPSAYNEQFF	TGCAGCGTTGGTCCTAGCGCGTACAATGAGCAGTTCTTC
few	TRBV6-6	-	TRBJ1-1	CASRSTELNTEAFF	TGTGCCAGCAGGTCTACAGAGTTGAACACTGAAGCTTTCTTT
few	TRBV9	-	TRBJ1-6	CASSVDPTGPGMTPLHF	TGTGCCAGCAGCGTAGACCCAACAGGGCCAGGAATGACACCCCTCCACTTT
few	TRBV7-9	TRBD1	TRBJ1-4	CASSSQGAEKLFF	TGTGCCAGCAGCTCGCAGGGGGCGGAAAAACTGTTTTTT
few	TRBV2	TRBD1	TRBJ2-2	CASSSPQGAGELFF	TGTGCCAGCAGTTCACCACAGGGGGCCGGGGAGCTGTTTTTT
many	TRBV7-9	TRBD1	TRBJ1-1	CASSLTGGVRTEAFF	TGTGCCAGCAGCTTAACAGGGGGCGTACGGACTGAAGCTTTCTTT
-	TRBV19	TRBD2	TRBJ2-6	CASTAGLAVPDSGANVLTF	TGTGCCAGTACCGCCGGCCTAGCGGTACCAGACTCTGGGGCCAACGTCCTGACTTTC
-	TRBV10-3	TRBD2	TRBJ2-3	CAITMTSGENTDTQYF	TGTGCCATCACCATGACTAGCGGGGAAAACACAGATACGCAGTATTTT
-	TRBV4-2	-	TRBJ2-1	CASSQDWSGGYNEQIF	TGTGCCAGCAGCCAAGATTGGTCCGGGGGTTACAATGAGCAGATCTTC
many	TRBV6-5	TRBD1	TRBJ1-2	CASSYGQGVGGYTF	TGTGCCAGCAGCTACGGACAGGGGGTCGGTGGCTACACCTTC
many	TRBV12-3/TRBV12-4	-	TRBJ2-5	CASSHPEGTQYF	TGTGCCAGCAGCCACCCGGAAGGGACCCAGTACTTC
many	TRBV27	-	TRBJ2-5	CASSLSGDQTQYF	TGTGCCAGCAGTTTATCAGGCGACCAGACCCAGTACTTC
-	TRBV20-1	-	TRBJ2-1	CSARDLYSYNEQFF	TGCAGTGCTAGAGATCTTTACTCCTACAATGAGCAGTTCTTC
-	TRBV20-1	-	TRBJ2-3	CSARASTTDTQYF	TGCAGTGCTAGAGCGAGCACCACAGATACGCAGTATTTT
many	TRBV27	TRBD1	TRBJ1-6	CASSPGQGSSPLHF	TGTGCCAGCAGTCCAGGACAGGGGAGTTCACCCCTCCACTTT
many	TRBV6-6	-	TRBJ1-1	CASWGGLFF	TGTGCCAGCTGGGGGGGACTATTCTTT
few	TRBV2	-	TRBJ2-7	CASSEYEQYF	TGTGCCAGCAGCGAGTACGAGCAGTACTTC
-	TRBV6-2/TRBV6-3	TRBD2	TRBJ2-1	CASSYFNPGGNNEQFF	TGTGCCAGCAGTTACTTCAACCCGGGGGGAAACAATGAGCAGTTCTTC
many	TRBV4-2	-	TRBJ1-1	CASSQDGGGRITEAFF	TGTGCCAGCAGCCAAGATGGGGGGGGAAGGATCACTGAAGCTTTCTTT
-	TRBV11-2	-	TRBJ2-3	CDSEAGDTQYF	TGTGACAGCGAGGCGGGAGATACGCAGTATTTT
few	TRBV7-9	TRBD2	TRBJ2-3	CASSTQAGGPTDTQYF	TGTGCCAGCAGCACCCAAGCGGGAGGGCCCACAGATACGCAGTATTTT
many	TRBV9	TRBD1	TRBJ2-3	CASSPDRGRDTQYF	TGTGCCAGCAGCCCGGACAGGGGGCGGGATACGCAGTATTTT
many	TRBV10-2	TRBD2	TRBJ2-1	CASSESGRGNEQFF	TGCGCCAGCAGTGAGAGCGGGAGGGGTAATGAGCAGTTCTTC
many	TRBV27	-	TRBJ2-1	CASSNNRVNEQFF	TGTGCCAGCAGTAACAACAGGGTAAATGAGCAGTTCTTC
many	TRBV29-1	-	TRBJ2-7	CSAATRSDEQYF	TGCAGCGCCGCGACAAGGAGCGACGAGCAGTACTTC
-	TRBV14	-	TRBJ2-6	CASSQVGANVLTF	TGTGCCAGCAGCCAAGTTGGGGCCAACGTCCTGACTTTC
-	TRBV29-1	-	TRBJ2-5	CSARIDQETQYF	TGCAGCGCTCGCATCGATCAAGAGACCCAGTACTTC